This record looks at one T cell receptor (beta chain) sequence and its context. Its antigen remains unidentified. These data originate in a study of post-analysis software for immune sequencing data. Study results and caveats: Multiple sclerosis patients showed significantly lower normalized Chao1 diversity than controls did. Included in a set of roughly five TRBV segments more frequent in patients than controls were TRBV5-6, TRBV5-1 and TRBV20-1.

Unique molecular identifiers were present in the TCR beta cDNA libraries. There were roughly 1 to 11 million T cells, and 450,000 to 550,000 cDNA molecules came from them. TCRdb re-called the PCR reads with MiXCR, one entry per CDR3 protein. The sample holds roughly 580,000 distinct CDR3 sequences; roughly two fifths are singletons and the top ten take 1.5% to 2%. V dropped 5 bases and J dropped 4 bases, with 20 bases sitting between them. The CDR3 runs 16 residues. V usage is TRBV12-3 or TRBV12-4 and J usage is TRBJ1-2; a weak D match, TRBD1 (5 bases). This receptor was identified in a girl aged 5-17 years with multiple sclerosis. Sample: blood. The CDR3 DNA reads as TGTGCCAGCAGTCCATACAACAGGCTGCGGAGCTATGGCTACACCTTC. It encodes CASSPYNRLRSYGYTF.